This T cell receptor beta chain was retrieved from a study of T cell repertoires in cytomegalovirus infection. Study in general: Shared public TCR beta signatures pointed to both CMV infection and a matching HLA type.

Study findings and constraints: Based on cumulative public TCR beta family frequency, carriers of CMV plus the relevant HLA were identified. The ex vivo response was dominated by HLA-C-restricted CMV-specific TCR beta clonotypes.

The V gene lost 1 base and the J gene lost 5 bases, with 10 bases spanning the gap. Germline-derived CDR1 and CDR2 are SGHTA and FQGNSA. The CDR3 has 14 amino acids. There are many counts of this clonotype. Its antigen is unknown. A single record per CDR3 protein comes from TCRdb applying MiXCR to the reads. In the table there are 680,000 or so distinct CDR3 sequences, approximately 40% of which are singletons. This clonotype was sampled from a human donor in good health (CMV status not recorded). Some clones in this sample may be carry-over from other donors' samples. Source material: PBMCs. The chain joins TRBV7-2 to TRBJ2-3; the D is unclear. CDR3 protein: CASSLGVAVDTQYF. In nucleotides, the CDR3 is TGTGCCAGCAGCTTAGGAGTGGCGGTAGATACGCAGTATTTT.